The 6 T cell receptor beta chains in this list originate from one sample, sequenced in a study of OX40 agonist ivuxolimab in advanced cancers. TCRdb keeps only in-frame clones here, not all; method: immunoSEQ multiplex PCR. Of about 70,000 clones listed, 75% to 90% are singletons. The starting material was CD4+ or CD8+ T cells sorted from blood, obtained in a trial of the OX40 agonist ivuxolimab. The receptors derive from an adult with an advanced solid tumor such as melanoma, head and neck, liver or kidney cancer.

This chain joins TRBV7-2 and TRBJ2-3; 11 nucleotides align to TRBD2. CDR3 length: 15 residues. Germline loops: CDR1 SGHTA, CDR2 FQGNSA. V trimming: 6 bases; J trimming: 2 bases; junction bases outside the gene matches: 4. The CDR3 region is CASRLAGAATDTQYF. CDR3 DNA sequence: TGTGCCAGCAGACTAGCGGGGGCCGCCACAGATACGCAGTATTTT.

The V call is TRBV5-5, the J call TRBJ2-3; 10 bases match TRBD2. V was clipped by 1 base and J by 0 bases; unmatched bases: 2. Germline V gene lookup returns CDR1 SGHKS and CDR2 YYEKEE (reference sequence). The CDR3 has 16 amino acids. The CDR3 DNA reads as TGTGCCAGCAGCTTGCGAGCGGGGGGGAGCACAGATACGCAGTATTTT. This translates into CASSLRAGGSTDTQYF.

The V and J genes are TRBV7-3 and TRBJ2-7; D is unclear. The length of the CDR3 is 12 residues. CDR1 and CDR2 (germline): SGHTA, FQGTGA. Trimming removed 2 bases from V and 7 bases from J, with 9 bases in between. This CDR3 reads CASSLGKVEQYF. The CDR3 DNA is TGTGCCAGCAGCTTAGGAAAGGTGGAGCAGTACTTC. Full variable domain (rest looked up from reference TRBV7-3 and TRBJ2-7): GAGVSQTPSNKVTEKGKYVELRCDPISGHTALYWYRQSLGQGPEFLIYFQGTGAADDSGLPNDRFFAVRPEGSVSTLKIQRTERGDSAVYLCASSLGKVEQYFGPGTRLTVT.

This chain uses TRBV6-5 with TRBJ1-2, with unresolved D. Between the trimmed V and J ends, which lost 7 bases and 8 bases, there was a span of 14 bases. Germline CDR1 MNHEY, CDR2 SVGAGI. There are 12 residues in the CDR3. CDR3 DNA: TGTGCCAGCACCCAGACGGATACGGGCTACACCTTC. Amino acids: CASTQTDTGYTF.

This CDR3 is CASSLRGGKQFF. The CDR3, as DNA: TGTGCCAGCAGTTTAAGGGGGGGGAAGCAGTTCTTC. The rearrangement uses TRBV27 and TRBJ2-1; possibly TRBD2 for D (7 bases). V lost 2 bases, J lost 11 bases, and 10 bases lay in between. The CDR3 length is 12 residues. CDR1 is MNHEY and CDR2 is SMNVEV in the germline V gene (reference sequence).

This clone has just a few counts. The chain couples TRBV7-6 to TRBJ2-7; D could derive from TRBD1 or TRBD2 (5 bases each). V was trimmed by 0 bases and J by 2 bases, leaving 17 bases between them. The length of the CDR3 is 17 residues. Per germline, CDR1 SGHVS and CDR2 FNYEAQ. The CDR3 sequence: CASSLAIGGFGTYEQYF. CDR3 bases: TGTGCCAGCAGCTTAGCGATTGGGGGATTTGGTACCTACGAGCAGTACTTC.